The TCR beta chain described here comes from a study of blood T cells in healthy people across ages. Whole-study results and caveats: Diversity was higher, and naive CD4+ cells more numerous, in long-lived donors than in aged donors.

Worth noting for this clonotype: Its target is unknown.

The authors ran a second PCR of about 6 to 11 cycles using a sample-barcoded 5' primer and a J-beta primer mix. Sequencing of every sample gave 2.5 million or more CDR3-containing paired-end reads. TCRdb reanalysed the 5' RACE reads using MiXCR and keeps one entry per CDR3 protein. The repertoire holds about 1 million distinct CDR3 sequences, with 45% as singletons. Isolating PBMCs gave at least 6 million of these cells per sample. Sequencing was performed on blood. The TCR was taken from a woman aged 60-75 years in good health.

The CDR3 region has the DNA TGTGCCAGCAGTTTGTGGGTTCCCAGGGCCGGGGAGCTGTTTTTT. It specifies CASSLWVPRAGELFF. The gene calls are TRBV12-3 or TRBV12-4 and TRBJ2-2; weak D call: TRBD1 (5 bases). Trimming stripped 3 bases from V and 6 bases from J, with 14 bases between. The CDR3 is 15 residues long.